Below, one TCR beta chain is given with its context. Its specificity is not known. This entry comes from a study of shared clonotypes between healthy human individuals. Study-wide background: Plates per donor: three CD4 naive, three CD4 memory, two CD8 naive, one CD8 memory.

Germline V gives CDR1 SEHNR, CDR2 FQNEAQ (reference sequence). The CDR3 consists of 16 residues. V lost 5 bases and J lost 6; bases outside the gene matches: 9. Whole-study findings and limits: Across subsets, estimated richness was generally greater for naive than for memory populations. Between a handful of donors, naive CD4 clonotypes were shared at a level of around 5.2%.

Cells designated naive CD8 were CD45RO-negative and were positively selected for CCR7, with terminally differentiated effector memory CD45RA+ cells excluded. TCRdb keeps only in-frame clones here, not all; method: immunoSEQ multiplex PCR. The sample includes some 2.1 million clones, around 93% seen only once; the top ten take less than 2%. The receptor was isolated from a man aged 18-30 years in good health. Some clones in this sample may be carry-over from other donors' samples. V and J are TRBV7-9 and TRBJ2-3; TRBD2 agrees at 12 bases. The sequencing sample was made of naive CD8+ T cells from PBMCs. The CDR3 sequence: CASSHRLAGDEDTQYF. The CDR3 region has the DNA TGTGCCAGCAGCCACCGACTAGCGGGAGACGAGGATACGCAGTATTTT.